This T cell receptor beta chain was sequenced for a study of CD8 T cells in Susac syndrome. Findings and limits, study-wide: By the study's own acknowledgment, its TCR sequencing and HLA analysis included relatively few individuals.

With random hexamers, reverse transcription was performed on roughly 0.5 to 1 ug of RNA. TCR beta CDR3 was amplified by immunoSEQ covering 54 Vbeta and 13 Jbeta. TCRdb itself ran the immunoSEQ multiplex PCR reads through MiXCR, one entry per CDR3 protein. The table includes 300,000 to 350,000 distinct CDR3 sequences, 92% detected once. CD8+ and CD4+ blood T cells underwent TCR beta sequencing. While CD8+ and CD4+ T cells were isolated negatively, TEMRA cells were enriched by FACS. Note on this clonotype: The target antigen is unknown.

This CDR3 comprises 15 residues. V was clipped by 2 bases and J by 6 bases, with 17 bases between them. From germline, CDR1 is SGHTA and CDR2 FQGNSA. This TCR derives from a human donor with multiple sclerosis. The chain couples TRBV7-2 to TRBJ2-7; D not certain. Sequencing was carried out using CD4+ T cells from PBMCs. The CDR3 DNA reads as TGTGCCAGCAGCTTACGACTTGGACCGACCGGCGAGCAGTACTTC. Translated: CASSLRLGPTGEQYF.